This T cell receptor beta chain was captured in a study of spatial heterogeneity in lung cancer. Time point here: sample taken at primary tumor resection. In each case, whole RNA from tumor, nontumor lung or frozen PBMC was sequenced unsorted. V was pared by 0 bases and J by 3 bases, with 6 bases between. Looked up from germline, CDR1 is MNHEY and CDR2 is SVGEGT. The CDR3 totals 13 residues. At least ten counts were recorded for this clonotype. Every cDNA TCR molecule received its own unique molecular identifier. TCRdb recomputed calls from the 5' RACE reads with MiXCR, one row per CDR3 protein. Of approximately 40,000 distinct CDR3 sequences in the sample, 6.5% to 8.5% were seen once.

The TCR originated in a male donor with early-stage non-small cell lung cancer. Material: PBMCs, obtained at surgery. V usage is TRBV6-2 or TRBV6-3 and J usage is TRBJ2-7, with D unresolved. CDR3 nucleotides: TGTGCCAGCAGTTACTCGGCCGGCTACGAGCAGTACTTC. Translated: CASSYSAGYEQYF.